This section outlines one TCR beta chain sequence together with its context. Germline V gives CDR1 SGHDT, CDR2 YYEEEE. CDR3 length: 16 residues. V was pared by 1 base and J by 1 base, with 12 bases between. Data came from immunoSEQ multiplex PCR; TCRdb stores just in-frame clones and leaves some out. The data show 700,000 or so clones, 80% to 90% seen once. The data are from a study of shared T cell receptors in the human thymus. These sequences were also reported in another study, on human thymus T cells. From that study: Corrective heart surgery yielded resections, and these provided the thymus tissue. Apparent bias marked the V and J gene usage of thymic and blood repertoires.

The rearrangement joins TRBV5-6 to TRBJ2-1, with unresolved D. The clonotype was recovered from a girl younger than two with a congenital heart defect. Specimen: thymocytes. The CDR3 region is CASSLWNRGSYNEQFF. CDR3 sequence (DNA): TGTGCCAGCAGCTTGTGGAACCGCGGTTCCTACAATGAGCAGTTCTTC.